This TCR beta chain was retrieved from a study of brain T cells in children with intractable seizures. The CDR3 covers 14 residues. Germline values: CDR1 SEHNR, CDR2 FQNEAQ (reference sequence). With 1 base removed from V and 8 bases from J, the gap between germline ends came to 11 bases. Study results and caveats: Clones missing pre-surgery may reflect undersampling of that blood sample. Only CDR3 sequence similarity suggested viral specificity, without known HCMV serostatus.

The sequenced cases were selected for having the highest brain T cell transcript signatures. The repertoire was sequenced with immunoSEQ multiplex PCR; TCRdb's copy has only in-frame clones and lacks some. The sample has 95,000 to 120,000 clones, approximately 94% seen once; the top ten hold 3.8%. Concerning this clone itself: Its antigen remains unidentified.

The J gene is TRBJ1-4, the V gene TRBV7-9; D remains unclear. Here the sequenced sample was peripheral blood, taken at surgery. The clonotype comes from a boy in the first two years of life with hemimegalencephaly and intractable seizures. CDR3 sequence: CASSLGRSPEKLFF. In nucleotides, the CDR3 is TGTGCCAGCAGCTTAGGGAGGTCGCCGGAAAAACTGTTTTTT.